A single sample gave rise to the 17 T cell receptor beta chains below, sequenced in a study of blood T cell repertoires in COVID-19. Sequencing used immunoSEQ multiplex PCR; TCRdb keeps in-frame clones, though not all of them. The sample shows around 200,000 clones, about 83% of them seen only once. The sample comprised peripheral blood. The receptors here all came from a man in his 60s who had recovered from COVID-19.

This clone turned up a few times. V usage is TRBV14 and J usage is TRBJ1-5; no clear D. The V end was cut by 1 base, the J end by 7 bases, with 8 bases between. This CDR3 is built from 13 residues. Germline values: CDR1 SGHDN, CDR2 FVKESK. CDR3 protein: CASSQGFEQPQHF. The CDR3 bases are TGTGCCAGCAGCCAAGGGTTTGAGCAGCCCCAGCATTTT.

This clone came up once. The CDR3 reads CASGTATDTQYF. CDR3 nucleotide sequence: TGTGCCAGTGGGACAGCCACAGATACGCAGTATTTT. The chain has TRBV6-5 and TRBJ2-3; 7 positions match TRBD1. Germline V gives CDR1 MNHEY, CDR2 SVGAGI. Losses at the gene ends were 9 bases for V and 2 bases for J; bases not matched to a gene: 2. The CDR3 is made up of 12 amino acids.

The V call is TRBV11-2, the J call TRBJ1-6, with 10 bases that match TRBD1. The CDR3 consists of 17 residues. With V trimmed by 5 bases and J by 2 bases, 6 bases remained unmatched. CDR1 is SGHAT, CDR2 FQNNGV, per germline. CDR3 in DNA: TGTGCCAGCAGCCCTGCGACAGGGGGCACCTATAATTCACCCCTCCACTTT. It yields the protein CASSPATGGTYNSPLHF. The whole variable domain, filled in from reference TRBV11-2 and TRBJ1-6, reads EAGVAQSPRYKIIEKRQSVAFWCNPISGHATLYWYQQILGQGPKLLIQFQNNGVVDDSQLPKDRFSAERLKGVDSTLKIQPAKLEDSAVYLCASSPATGGTYNSPLHFGNGTRLTVT.

The chain has TRBV5-1 and TRBJ2-3; 11 bases align to TRBD1. CDR3 length: 15 residues. Trimming cost V 5 bases and J 6 bases; bases outside gene matches: 8. Germline CDR1 SGHRS, CDR2 YFSETQ. CDR3 nucleotides: TGCGCCAGCAGGACCGGGACAGGGGGTGGGGATACGCAGTATTTT. This sequence encodes CASRTGTGGGDTQYF.

The chain has TRBV7-3 and TRBJ2-1, with TRBD2 as a possible D gene (6 bases). This CDR3 is built from 15 residues. Germline V gene data show CDR1 as SGHTA and CDR2 as FQGTGA. The V gene lost 5 bases and the J gene lost 2 bases, with 13 bases spanning the gap. CDR3 sequence (DNA): TGTGCCAGCAGCCTGCGCGGGGACCCCTACAATGAGCAGTTCTTC. Protein: CASSLRGDPYNEQFF. Together with reference TRBV7-3 and TRBJ2-1, the CDR3 gives the full variable domain: GAGVSQTPSNKVTEKGKYVELRCDPISGHTALYWYRQSLGQGPEFLIYFQGTGAADDSGLPNDRFFAVRPEGSVSTLKIQRTERGDSAVYLCASSLRGDPYNEQFFGPGTRLTVL.

The rearrangement uses TRBV5-1 and TRBJ2-7; 10 bases line up with TRBD2. Germline lookup yields CDR1 SGHRS and CDR2 YFSETQ. The CDR3 is 17 residues long. Unmatched junction bases numbered 10, after V lost 0 bases and J lost 4 bases. CDR3 DNA: TGCGCCAGCAGCTTGGGGATCCACGGGACTAGCGAGTACGAGCAGTACTTC. Protein: CASSLGIHGTSEYEQYF.

The V and J genes are TRBV27 and TRBJ1-5, with 9 nucleotides matching TRBD1. The V and J ends lost 0 bases and 5 bases, in that order; junction bases with no gene match: 5. CDR1 MNHEY and CDR2 SMNVEV come from the germline V gene (reference sequence). The CDR3 contains 16 residues. Written as DNA, the CDR3 is TGTGCCAGCAGTTTATCGAGGGACAGGGTGGATCAGCCCCAGCATTTT. The encoded protein is CASSLSRDRVDQPQHF.

This rearrangement joins TRBV13 to TRBJ2-5; 12 bases match TRBD2. The CDR3 covers 19 residues. Germline V gene lookup returns CDR1 PRHDT and CDR2 FYEKMQ (reference sequence). J lost 5 bases, V lost 4 bases, and 17 bases had no gene match. The CDR3 sequence is CASSSLGLAGNSRVETQYF. DNA of the CDR3: TGTGCCAGCAGCTCCCTCGGACTAGCGGGAAATTCGCGGGTGGAGACCCAGTACTTC.

The rearrangement joins TRBV6-6 to TRBJ1-1; unclear D gene. From germline, CDR1 is MNHNY and CDR2 SVGAGI (reference sequence). The V end was cut by 8 bases, the J end by 10 bases, with 20 bases between. The length of the CDR3 is 13 residues. CDR3 sequence reads: CASRADGSRAAFF. CDR3 in DNA: TGTGCCAGCCGAGCGGACGGCTCGAGGGCAGCTTTCTTT.

CDR3 in DNA: TGTGCCAGCAGTGCGGGACTAGCCACAGATACGCAGTATTTT. Its translation: CASSAGLATDTQYF. The rearrangement joins TRBV9 to TRBJ2-3; 9 bases are a match to TRBD2. Per the germline V gene, CDR1 is SGDLS and CDR2 is YYNGEE. The CDR3 runs to 14 residues. Unmatched junction bases numbered 3, after V lost 5 bases and J lost 2 bases.

The gene calls are TRBV7-9 and TRBJ1-5, with D unclear. The V end was cut by 2 bases, the J end by 0 bases, with 5 bases between. This CDR3 contains 14 residues. Germline V gives CDR1 SEHNR, CDR2 FQNEAQ (reference sequence). Here the CDR3 reads CASSLSVSNQPQHF. CDR3 bases: TGTGCCAGCAGCTTAAGCGTTAGCAATCAGCCCCAGCATTTT.

This chain's CDR3 is CASSLGGPNEKLFF. The CDR3 DNA follows: TGCGCCAGCAGCTTGGGTGGCCCTAATGAAAAACTGTTTTTT. This chain links TRBV5-1 with TRBJ1-4, with D hard to call. Between the trimmed V and J ends, which lost 0 bases and 3 bases, there was a span of 6 bases. The CDR3 has 14 residues. Germline V lookup: CDR1 SGHRS, CDR2 YFSETQ.

The count of this clone is one. The chain couples TRBV3-1 (or the pseudogene TRBV3-2) to TRBJ1-1; D may be TRBD1 (5 bases). Germline V CDR1 and CDR2: LGHDT, YNNKEL (reference sequence). This CDR3 comprises 14 residues. V was shortened by 3 bases and J by 10 bases, with 18 bases between the two germline ends. CDR3 DNA sequence: TGTGCCAGCAGCCAGGCGACACGGGCGGGGGGAGCTTTCTTT. It is translated as CASSQATRAGGAFF.

This chain connects TRBV7-2 to TRBJ2-5, with D tentatively TRBD1 (5 bases). The germline gives CDR1 SGHTA, CDR2 FQGNSA. Deletions cut 2 bases from V and 2 bases from J, with 12 bases between. The CDR3 covers 15 residues. The CDR3 region has the DNA TGTGCCAGCAGCTTAAATCAGGGCCGTCAAGAGACCCAGTACTTC. It is translated as CASSLNQGRQETQYF.

The chain recombines TRBV7-3 with TRBJ2-1; D not certain. CDR1 and CDR2 from the germline V gene are SGHTA and FQGTGA. The CDR3 is made up of 14 amino acids. V lost 1 base and J lost 8, with 12 bases in between. CDR3 loop: CASSLNGRLDEQFF. CDR3 coding DNA: TGTGCCAGCAGCTTAAATGGGCGTTTGGATGAGCAGTTCTTC.

This clone was seen only once. The chain has TRBV2 and TRBJ2-1, with 8 bases aligning to TRBD2. CDR3 length: 15 residues. Germline loops: CDR1 SNHLY, CDR2 FYNNEI. Trimming at V came to 8 bases and at J to 1 base, leaving 7 bases not matched to a gene. In nucleotides, the CDR3 is TGTGCCAGCTACGGGGGGGCAGGGTCCTACAATGAGCAGTTCTTC. As protein: CASYGGAGSYNEQFF.

The rearrangement links TRBV5-6 to TRBJ1-1; perhaps TRBD1 as D (5 bases). The CDR3 has 15 residues. V lost 4 bases to trimming and J lost 0 bases, with 13 bases between them. CDR1 is SGHDT, CDR2 YYEEEE, per germline. CDR3 region: CASSPFDSLNTEAFF. Here the CDR3 DNA reads TGTGCCAGCAGCCCTTTCGACAGCCTGAACACTGAAGCTTTCTTT.